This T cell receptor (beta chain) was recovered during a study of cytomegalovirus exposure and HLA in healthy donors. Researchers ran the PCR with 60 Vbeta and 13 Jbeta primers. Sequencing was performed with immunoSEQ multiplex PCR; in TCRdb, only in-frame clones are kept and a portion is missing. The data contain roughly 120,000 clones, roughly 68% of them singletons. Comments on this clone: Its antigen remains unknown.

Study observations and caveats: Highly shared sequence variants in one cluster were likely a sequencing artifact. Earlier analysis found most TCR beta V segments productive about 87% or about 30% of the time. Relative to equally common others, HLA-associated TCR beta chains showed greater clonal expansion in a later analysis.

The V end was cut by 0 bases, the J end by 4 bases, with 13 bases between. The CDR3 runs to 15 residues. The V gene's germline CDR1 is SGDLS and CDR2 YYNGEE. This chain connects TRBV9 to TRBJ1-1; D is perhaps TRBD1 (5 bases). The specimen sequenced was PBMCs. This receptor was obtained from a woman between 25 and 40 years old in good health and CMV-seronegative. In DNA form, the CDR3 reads TGTGCCAGCAGCGTAGGGTCAGGGCTGGGCACTGAAGCTTTCTTT. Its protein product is CASSVGSGLGTEAFF.